The rows below give T cell receptor beta chains drawn from one sample of a study of blood T cell repertoires in COVID-19. Sequencing used immunoSEQ multiplex PCR; TCRdb keeps in-frame clones, though not all of them. This sample has about 330,000 clones, with 65% to 90% found just once. Sequences were obtained from PBMCs or T cells enriched from blood (not recorded which). The receptors were gathered from a woman younger than 35 who had recovered from COVID-19. The CDR3 runs from the conserved cysteine through the conserved F or W. D genes are given only for firm matches. Clone sizes are given selectively: once, few, many, or a class where the clone is expanded.

j_gene,v_gene,abundance,d_gene,CDR3nt,CDR3aa
TRBJ1-2,TRBV7-9,.,TRBD1,TGTGCCAGCCCTTCCCCCCCGGACAGGGGTAACTATGGCTACACCTTC,CASPSPPDRGNYGYTF
TRBJ1-6,TRBV9,.,TRBD1,TGTGCCAGCAGCGTCTTGGGACAGTCTAATTCACCCCTCCACTTT,CASSVLGQSNSPLHF
TRBJ1-5,TRBV7-6,.,.,TGTGCCAGCAGCTTGAGAGCCGGCAATCAGCCCCAGCATTTT,CASSLRAGNQPQHF
TRBJ1-2,TRBV6-1,.,.,TGTGCCAGCAGTGAAGCCACACCATATGGCTACACCTTC,CASSEATPYGYTF
TRBJ1-2,TRBV7-9,.,.,TGTGCCAGCAGCCTAGGGGGTAGCGGGCGTTATGGCTACACCTTC,CASSLGGSGRYGYTF
TRBJ1-2,TRBV5-1,.,.,TGCGCCAGCAGCCCAAAGCAGGGGAACGGTGACTATGGCTACACCTTC,CASSPKQGNGDYGYTF
TRBJ1-5,TRBV15,once,TRBD1,TGTGCCACCAGCAGAGGACAGGGCCGGCGGCCCCAGCATTTT,CATSRGQGRRPQHF
TRBJ1-1,TRBV2,.,.,TGTGCCAGTAACAGAGAATTGAACACTGAAGCTTTCTTT,CASNRELNTEAFF
TRBJ2-2,TRBV28,.,.,TGTGCCAGCAGCCCCCCGGCCGGGGAGCTGTTTTTT,CASSPPAGELFF
TRBJ2-1,TRBV29-1,.,TRBD2,TGCAGCGTTGAAGTGGGGGAGGGGAGCAATGAGCAGTTCTTC,CSVEVGEGSNEQFF
TRBJ1-4,TRBV25-1,.,.,TGTGCCAGCAGTGATGGTACAGGGAGAGGAGCAACTAATGAAAAACTGTTTTTT,CASSDGTGRGATNEKLFF
TRBJ2-7,TRBV19,.,TRBD1,TGTGCCAGCCGGGACAGGGGGCGAGAGGGCGAGCAGTACTTC,CASRDRGREGEQYF
TRBJ1-2,TRBV6-5,.,.,TGTGCCAGCAGCCAGGACTTTTCGAGCTATGGCTACACCTTC,CASSQDFSSYGYTF
TRBJ1-2,TRBV19,.,.,TGTGCCAGTAGTATAACCGGTCCTCTCTATGGCTACACCTTC,CASSITGPLYGYTF
TRBJ1-1,TRBV19,.,.,TGTGCCAGTAGGACCTGGACAGCCAACACTGAAGCTTTCTTT,CASRTWTANTEAFF
TRBJ2-7,TRBV29-1,.,.,TGCAGCGCCCAACAGGGTTCCCTCTACGAGCAGTACTTC,CSAQQGSLYEQYF
TRBJ2-3,TRBV5-5,.,.,TGTGCCAGCAGCTTAGGGGGACCGGGCACAGATACGCAGTATTTT,CASSLGGPGTDTQYF
TRBJ2-1,TRBV7-2,few,.,TGTGCCAGCAGCCCGTCCCCCGGGGGGCCTAATGAGCAGTTCTTC,CASSPSPGGPNEQFF
TRBJ2-1,TRBV29-1,.,TRBD2,TGCAGCGTTGGCCTAGCGGGCCTCTACAATGAGCAGTTCTTC,CSVGLAGLYNEQFF
TRBJ1-5,TRBV19,.,.,TGTGCCAGTAGTATGATGGGTGGAGCCCAGCATTTT,CASSMMGGAQHF
TRBJ2-7,TRBV11-2,.,.,TGTGCCAGCAGCTTAGGCCCATTAGCCTACGAGCAGTACTTC,CASSLGPLAYEQYF
TRBJ1-2,TRBV2,.,TRBD1,TGTGCCACCTTGACAGGGAACTATGGCTACACCTTC,CATLTGNYGYTF
TRBJ2-7,TRBV19,.,TRBD1,TGTGCCAGGTTGGCAGGGGGCTACGAGCAGTACTTC,CARLAGGYEQYF
TRBJ2-5,TRBV5-8,.,.,TGTGCCAGCAGACCACAGGCCCAAGAGACCCAGTACTTC,CASRPQAQETQYF
TRBJ1-6,TRBV2,.,.,TGTGCCAGCAGAGCGGACGGCAGAAATTCACCCCTCCACTTT,CASRADGRNSPLHF
TRBJ2-1,TRBV19,.,TRBD1,TGTGCCAGTAGTGTTCTCGGACAGGGGACCCATGAGCAGTTCTTC,CASSVLGQGTHEQFF
TRBJ1-5,TRBV5-1,.,TRBD1,TGCGCCAGCAGCTTGACAGGGGGGAGGAATCAGCCCCAGCATTTT,CASSLTGGRNQPQHF
TRBJ1-3,TRBV27,.,TRBD1,TGTGCCAGCAGTCCGGGGACAGGGGGCGGAAACACCATATATTTT,CASSPGTGGGNTIYF
TRBJ2-1,TRBV6-5,.,.,TGTGCCAGCAGTCGACGACAGTCCCATGAGCAGTTCTTC,CASSRRQSHEQFF